Listed below are T cell receptor beta chains from one sample, sequenced in a study of blood T cells in healthy people across ages. TCRdb re-derived calls from the 5' RACE reads in MiXCR, one entry per CDR3 protein. The data show hundreds of thousands of distinct CDR3 sequences, 55% to 75% seen once. The source material was blood. These receptors originate from a man aged 25 to 40 in good health. The CDR3 runs from the conserved cysteine through the conserved F or W. Each record gives: J gene, V gene, CDR3 protein.

j_call: TRBJ2-1
v_call: TRBV12-3/TRBV12-4
cdr3_aa: CASSLRGARRPSSYNEQFF

j_call: TRBJ2-5
v_call: TRBV2
cdr3_aa: CASLPGQTQYF

j_call: TRBJ1-6
v_call: TRBV20-1
cdr3_aa: CSATRTGEKDSPLHF

j_call: TRBJ2-7
v_call: TRBV6-6
cdr3_aa: CASRFSQLSSYEQYF

j_call: TRBJ2-3
v_call: TRBV7-9
cdr3_aa: CASGGATTDTQYF

j_call: TRBJ2-4
v_call: TRBV28
cdr3_aa: CASSFRGIQYF

j_call: NA
v_call: TRBV28
cdr3_aa: CASSLRDREQYF

j_call: TRBJ2-5
v_call: TRBV3-1
cdr3_aa: CASSRGLPETQYF

j_call: TRBJ1-6
v_call: TRBV27
cdr3_aa: CASSSGTGYNSPLHF

j_call: TRBJ2-5
v_call: TRBV7-3
cdr3_aa: CASSRTGSFQETQYF

j_call: TRBJ2-3
v_call: TRBV5-1
cdr3_aa: CASSPGTQITDTQYF

j_call: TRBJ1-2
v_call: TRBV6-2/TRBV6-3
cdr3_aa: CASSYIGDRSYGYTF

j_call: TRBJ2-5
v_call: TRBV7-2
cdr3_aa: CASRSGTTIQETQYF

j_call: TRBJ2-1
v_call: TRBV28
cdr3_aa: CASSLSDRDGNEQFF

j_call: TRBJ2-7
v_call: TRBV9
cdr3_aa: CASSVGPPGTAYEQYF

j_call: TRBJ1-2
v_call: TRBV28
cdr3_aa: CASSLWGLNYGYTF

j_call: TRBJ2-4
v_call: TRBV6-6
cdr3_aa: CASTIRLAGAAQYF

j_call: TRBJ2-7
v_call: TRBV4-2
cdr3_aa: CASSQDPNYEQYF

j_call: TRBJ2-1
v_call: TRBV20-1
cdr3_aa: CSASDIGGDRTYEQFF

j_call: TRBJ1-2
v_call: TRBV6-5
cdr3_aa: CASSLTLANYGYTF

j_call: TRBJ2-1
v_call: TRBV28
cdr3_aa: CASSPTAGGQFF

j_call: NA
v_call: TRBV9
cdr3_aa: CASSVGGSTYDEQYF

j_call: TRBJ2-1
v_call: TRBV20-1
cdr3_aa: CSAARSGTYNEQFF

j_call: TRBJ2-7
v_call: TRBV29-1
cdr3_aa: CSVELMAGQYF

j_call: TRBJ1-4
v_call: TRBV15
cdr3_aa: CATSRDPLANEKLFF

j_call: TRBJ2-1
v_call: TRBV25-1
cdr3_aa: CASSALGVLGEQFF

j_call: TRBJ2-5
v_call: TRBV27
cdr3_aa: CASGAGTSWRKETQYF

j_call: TRBJ2-5
v_call: TRBV5-1
cdr3_aa: CASSSGTGKETQYF

j_call: TRBJ2-7
v_call: TRBV6-4
cdr3_aa: CASSQLGDLSYEQYF